This T cell receptor beta chain was profiled in a study of T cells in women clearing cervical HPV infection. About the study: Women with histologically confirmed HPV16-related CIN3 or worse, 2 with invasive cancer, served as cases. Cases' blood sampling followed lesion detection by median approximately 150 days (90 to 200). Study findings and constraints: CIN3+ cases had significantly higher TCR richness than controls; evenness did not differ. Cases and controls were distinguished at AUC approximately 0.8 by richness and V genes.

With regard to this clone: Its specificity is unknown. The CDR3 end lies 3 residues beyond the end of the read and is filled in from the germline J gene.

The data were produced by immunoSEQ multiplex PCR, yet TCRdb's version contains in-frame clones alone and is incomplete. The sample spans about 31,000 clones; the ten largest clones claim about 8.8%. The CDR3 consists of 19 residues. Germline CDR1 KGHSH, CDR2 LQKENI. The TCR comes from a woman aged 18 to 75 with a cervical HPV16 infection that either progressed to CIN3+ or cleared (not recorded which). The chain employs TRBV18 and TRBJ1-2, with 8 bases identical to TRBD1. Material: blood buffy coat. The CDR3: CASSPPMGQVRPSTDTYTF. CDR3 DNA, as far as it was read: TGTGCCAGCTCACCGCCTATGGGACAGGTGCGCCCTAGCACAGATACC. The full variable domain, with the rest looked up from reference TRBV18 and TRBJ1-2, is NAGVMQNPRHLVRRRGQEARLRCSPMKGHSHVYWYRQLPEEGLKFMVYLQKENIIDESGMPKERFSAEFPKEGPSILRIQQVVRGDSAAYFCASSPPMGQVRPSTDTYTFGSGTRLTVV.